This TCR beta chain was documented in a study of T cell responses to AZD1222 COVID-19 vaccine. The V gene's germline CDR1 is GTSNPN and CDR2 SVGIG (reference sequence). Unmatched junction bases numbered 23, after V lost 3 bases and J lost 4 bases. This CDR3 is built from 19 residues. The protocol was immunoSEQ multiplex PCR, while the TCRdb copy is restricted to in-frame clones and leaves out a portion. This repertoire shows approximately 100,000 clones, around 90% found once; its top ten account for just under 5%. The sequence came from an adult who received the AZD1222 COVID-19 vaccine. The sequences come from peripheral blood, collected 28 days after the second AZD1222 dose. This chain links TRBV30 with TRBJ2-7; the match to TRBD2 covers 8 bases. CDR3 DNA: TGTGCCTGGAGCCGACGCTACAGGGATCGTGGCGGGGGGTTTTACGAGCAGTACTTC. Its translation: CAWSRRYRDRGGGFYEQYF.